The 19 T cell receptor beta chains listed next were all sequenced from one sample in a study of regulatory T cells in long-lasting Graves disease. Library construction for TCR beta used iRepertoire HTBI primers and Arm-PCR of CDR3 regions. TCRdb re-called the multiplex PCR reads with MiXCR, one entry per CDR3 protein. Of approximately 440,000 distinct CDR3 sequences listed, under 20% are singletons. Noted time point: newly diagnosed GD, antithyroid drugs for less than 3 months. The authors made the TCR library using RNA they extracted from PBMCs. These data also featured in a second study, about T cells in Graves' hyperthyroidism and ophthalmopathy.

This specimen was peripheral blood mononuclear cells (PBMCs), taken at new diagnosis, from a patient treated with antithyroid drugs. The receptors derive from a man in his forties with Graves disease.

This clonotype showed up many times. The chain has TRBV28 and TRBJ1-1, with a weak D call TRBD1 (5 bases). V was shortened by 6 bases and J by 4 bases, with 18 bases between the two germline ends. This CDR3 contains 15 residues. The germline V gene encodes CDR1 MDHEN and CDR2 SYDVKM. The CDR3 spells CASSPVRGAVTEAFF. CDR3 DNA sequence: TGTGCCAGCAGCCCGGTTAGAGGGGCGGTCACTGAAGCTTTCTTT. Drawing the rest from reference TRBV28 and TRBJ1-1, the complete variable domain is DVKVTQSSRYLVKRTGEKVFLECVQDMDHENMFWYRQDPGLGLRLIYFSYDVKMKEKGDIPEGYSVSREKKERFSLILESASTNQTSMYLCASSPVRGAVTEAFFGQGTRLTVV.

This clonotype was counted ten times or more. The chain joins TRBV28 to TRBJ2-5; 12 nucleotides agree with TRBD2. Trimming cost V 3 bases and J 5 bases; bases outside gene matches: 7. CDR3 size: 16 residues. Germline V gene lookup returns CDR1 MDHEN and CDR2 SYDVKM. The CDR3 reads CASSFLTSGRKETQYF. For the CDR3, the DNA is TGTGCCAGCAGTTTTCTAACTAGCGGGAGGAAGGAGACCCAGTACTTC. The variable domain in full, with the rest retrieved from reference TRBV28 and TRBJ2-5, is DVKVTQSSRYLVKRTGEKVFLECVQDMDHENMFWYRQDPGLGLRLIYFSYDVKMKEKGDIPEGYSVSREKKERFSLILESASTNQTSMYLCASSFLTSGRKETQYFGPGTRLLVL.

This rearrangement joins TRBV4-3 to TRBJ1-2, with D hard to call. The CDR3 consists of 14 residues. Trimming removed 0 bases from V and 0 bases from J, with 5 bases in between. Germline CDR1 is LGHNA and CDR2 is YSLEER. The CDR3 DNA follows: TGCGCCAGCAGCCAAGACATCGCTAACTATGGCTACACCTTC. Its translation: CASSQDIANYGYTF.

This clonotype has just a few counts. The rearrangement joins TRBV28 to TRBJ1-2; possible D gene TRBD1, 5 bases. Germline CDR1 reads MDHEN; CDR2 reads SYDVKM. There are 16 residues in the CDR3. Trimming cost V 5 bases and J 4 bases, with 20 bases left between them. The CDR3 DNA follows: TGTGCCAGCAGTCCGCGACCCCTGGGGGTAGGCTATGGCTACACCTTC. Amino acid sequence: CASSPRPLGVGYGYTF.

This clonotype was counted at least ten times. The DNA for the CDR3 is TGTGCCAGCAGTTTAGACGGGAGACTAGCCAAAAACATTCAGTACTTC. Its translation: CASSLDGRLAKNIQYF. The rearrangement links TRBV12-3 or TRBV12-4 to TRBJ2-4; possibly TRBD2 for D (6 bases). Trimming removed 1 base from V and 0 bases from J, with 10 bases in between. The CDR3 has 16 amino acids.

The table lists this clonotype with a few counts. CDR3 DNA sequence: TGTGCCAGCAGCCAAGATTATCGGGACTCCTACGAGCAGTACTTC. As protein: CASSQDYRDSYEQYF. The rearrangement joins TRBV4-2 to TRBJ2-7; possibly TRBD2 for D (5 bases). The CDR3 consists of 15 residues. V was pared by 0 bases and J by 0 bases, with 9 bases between. The germline CDR1 and CDR2 sequences are LGHNA and YNFKEQ.

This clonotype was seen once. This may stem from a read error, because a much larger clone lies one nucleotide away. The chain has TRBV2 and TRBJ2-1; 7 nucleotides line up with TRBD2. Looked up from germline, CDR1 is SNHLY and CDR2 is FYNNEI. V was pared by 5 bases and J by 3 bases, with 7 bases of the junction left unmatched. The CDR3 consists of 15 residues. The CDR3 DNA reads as TGTGCCAGCAGTATGCTCAGCGGGAACTACAATGAGCAGTTCTTC. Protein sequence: CASSMLSGNYNEQFF.

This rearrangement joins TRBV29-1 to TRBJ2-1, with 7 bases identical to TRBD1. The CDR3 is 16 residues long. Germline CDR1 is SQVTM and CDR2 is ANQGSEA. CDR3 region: CGFRDRWMLGENEQFF. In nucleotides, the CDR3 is TGCGGATTCCGGGACAGATGGATGTTAGGGGAGAATGAGCAGTTCTTC.

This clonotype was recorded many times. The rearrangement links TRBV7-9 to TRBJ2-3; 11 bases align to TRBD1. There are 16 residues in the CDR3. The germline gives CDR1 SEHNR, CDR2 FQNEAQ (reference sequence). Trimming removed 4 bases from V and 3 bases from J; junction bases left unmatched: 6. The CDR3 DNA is TGTGCCAGCAGCTCAGGGACAGGGGGTAAGACAGATACGCAGTATTTT. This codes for CASSSGTGGKTDTQYF.

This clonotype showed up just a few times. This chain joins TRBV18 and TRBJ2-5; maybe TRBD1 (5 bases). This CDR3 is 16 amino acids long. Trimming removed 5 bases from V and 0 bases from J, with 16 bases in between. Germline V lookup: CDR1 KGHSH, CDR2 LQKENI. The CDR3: CASSTIPRTNQETQYF. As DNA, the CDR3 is TGTGCCAGCTCAACGATCCCACGGACAAACCAAGAGACCCAGTACTTC. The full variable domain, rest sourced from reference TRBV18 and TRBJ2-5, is NAGVMQNPRHLVRRRGQEARLRCSPMKGHSHVYWYRQLPEEGLKFMVYLQKENIIDESGMPKERFSAEFPKEGPSILRIQQVVRGDSAAYFCASSTIPRTNQETQYFGPGTRLLVL.

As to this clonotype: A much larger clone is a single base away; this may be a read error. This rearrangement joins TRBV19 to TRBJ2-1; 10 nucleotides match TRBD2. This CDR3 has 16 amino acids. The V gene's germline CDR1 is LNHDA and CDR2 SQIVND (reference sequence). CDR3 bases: TGTGCCAGTAGTACTCCGACTAGCGGGTGGATCAATGAGCAGCTCTTC. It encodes CASSTPTSGWINEQLF.

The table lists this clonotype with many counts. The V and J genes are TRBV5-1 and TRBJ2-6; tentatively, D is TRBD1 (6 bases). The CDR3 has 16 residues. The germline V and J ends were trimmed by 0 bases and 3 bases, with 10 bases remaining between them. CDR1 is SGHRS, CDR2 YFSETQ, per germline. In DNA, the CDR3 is TGCGCCAGCAGCTTGGACAGGGCGGGTGGGGCCAACGTCCTGACTTTC. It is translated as CASSLDRAGGANVLTF.

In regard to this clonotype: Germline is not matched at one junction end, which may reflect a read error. Here the CDR3 DNA reads TGTGCCATCGGTGAGACGGGGGGGGCGACTACTGAAGCTTTCTTT. It is translated as CAIGETGGATTEAFF. V gene TRBV10-3 combines with J gene TRBJ1-1; D may be TRBD1 (6 bases). This CDR3 contains 15 residues. Per germline, CDR1 ENHRY and CDR2 SYGVKD.

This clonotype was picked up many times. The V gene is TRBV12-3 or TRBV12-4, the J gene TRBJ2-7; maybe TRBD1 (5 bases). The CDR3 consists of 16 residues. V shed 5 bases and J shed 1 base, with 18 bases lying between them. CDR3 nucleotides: TGTGCCAGCAGTGCCGCCGCGATCACAGGTTCCTACGAGCAGTACTTC. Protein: CASSAAAITGSYEQYF.

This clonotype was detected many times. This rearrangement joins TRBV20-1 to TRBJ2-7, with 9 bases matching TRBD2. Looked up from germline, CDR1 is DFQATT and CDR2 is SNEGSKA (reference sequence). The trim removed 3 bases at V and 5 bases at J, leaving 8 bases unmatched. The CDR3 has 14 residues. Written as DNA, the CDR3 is TGCAGTGCTAGTGGCGGGACTAGCCTTAACGAGCAGTACTTC. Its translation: CSASGGTSLNEQYF.

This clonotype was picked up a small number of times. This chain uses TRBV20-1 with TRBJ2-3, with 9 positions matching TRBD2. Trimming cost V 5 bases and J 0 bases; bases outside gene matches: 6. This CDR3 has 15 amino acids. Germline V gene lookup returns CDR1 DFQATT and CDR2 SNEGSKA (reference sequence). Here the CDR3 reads CSAPRLAESTDTQYF. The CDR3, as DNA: TGCAGTGCTCCCCGACTAGCGGAAAGCACAGATACGCAGTATTTT.

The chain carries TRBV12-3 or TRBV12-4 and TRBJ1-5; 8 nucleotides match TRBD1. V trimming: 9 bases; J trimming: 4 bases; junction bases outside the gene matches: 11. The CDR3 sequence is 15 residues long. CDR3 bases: TGTGCCAGTAACCCGGGACAGGCGCCGAATCAGCCCCAGCATTTT. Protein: CASNPGQAPNQPQHF.

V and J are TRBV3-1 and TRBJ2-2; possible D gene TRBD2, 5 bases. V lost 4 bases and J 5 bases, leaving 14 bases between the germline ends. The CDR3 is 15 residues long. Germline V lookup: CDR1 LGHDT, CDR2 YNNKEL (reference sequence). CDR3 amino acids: CASSPILGMTGELFF. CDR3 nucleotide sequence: TGTGCCAGCAGCCCGATACTAGGAATGACCGGGGAGCTGTTTTTT.

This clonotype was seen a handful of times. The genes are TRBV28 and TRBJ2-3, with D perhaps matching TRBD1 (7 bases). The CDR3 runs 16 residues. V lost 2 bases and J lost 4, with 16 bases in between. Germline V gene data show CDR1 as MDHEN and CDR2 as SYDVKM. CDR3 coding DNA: TGTGCCAGCAGTTTAAAGACAGGGAGGTCCGCAGATACGCAGTATTTT. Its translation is CASSLKTGRSADTQYF.